This T cell receptor (beta chain) was recovered during a study of blood T cell repertoires in COVID-19. Study-level background: The samples span acute and convalescent COVID-19 from the United States, Italy and Spain. Sample material is recorded as cDNA or gDNA derived from T cells, B-cell-depleted T cells, or PBMCs.

TCRdb's copy holds only in-frame clones and misses some; the assay was immunoSEQ multiplex PCR. The profile shows approximately 240,000 clones, around 87% of them singletons. The trim removed 5 bases at V and 4 bases at J, leaving 4 bases unmatched. This CDR3 has 13 residues. Germline CDR1 LNHDA, CDR2 SQIVND (reference sequence). The sequenced material came from peripheral blood. This clonotype originated in a woman between 25 and 40 years old who had recovered from COVID-19. The chain combines TRBV19 with TRBJ1-2; 7 positions match TRBD1. The CDR3 nucleotides are TGTGCCAGTAGTGACAGGGTACCCTATGGCTACACCTTC. Translation gives CASSDRVPYGYTF.